This is a list of T cell receptor beta chains from one sample in a study of shared clonotypes between healthy human individuals. Here immunoSEQ multiplex PCR was the method, and the copy in TCRdb shows in-frame clones only, minus some. The sample contains about 480,000 clones, about 75% of which appear only once. The source material was PBMCs. The receptors here all came from a woman aged 40 to 49 in good health. Some clones in this sample may be carry-over from other donors' samples. Each CDR3 is given with its conserved first and last residue. A D gene is named only where the DNA matches it firmly. Where a row states a size, it is once, few, many or the class of an expanded clone; other rows omit it.

v_gene: TRBV27; d_gene: -; abundance: -; j_gene: TRBJ2-5; CDR3aa: CASSLSWGETQYF; CDR3nt: TGTGCCAGCAGTTTATCTTGGGGGGAGACCCAGTACTTC
v_gene: TRBV23-1; d_gene: -; abundance: few; j_gene: TRBJ1-2; CDR3aa: CASTSLNYGYTF; CDR3nt: TGCGCCAGCACATCACTAAACTATGGCTACACCTTC
v_gene: TRBV28; d_gene: -; abundance: -; j_gene: TRBJ2-7; CDR3aa: CASSPRGSGTYEQYF; CDR3nt: TGTGCCAGCAGTCCGAGGGGATCCGGAACCTACGAGCAGTACTTC
v_gene: TRBV2; d_gene: -; abundance: -; j_gene: TRBJ2-1; CDR3aa: CASSALGGQFF; CDR3nt: TGTGCCAGCAGTGCGCTGGGGGGGCAGTTCTTC
v_gene: TRBV5-1; d_gene: TRBD1; abundance: -; j_gene: TRBJ2-1; CDR3aa: CASSPDRGNYNEQFF; CDR3nt: TGCGCCAGCAGCCCGGACAGGGGGAACTACAATGAGCAGTTCTTC
v_gene: TRBV10-3; d_gene: TRBD1; abundance: once; j_gene: TRBJ1-2; CDR3aa: CAISESAGGRANYGYTF; CDR3nt: TGTGCCATCAGTGAGTCGGCAGGGGGCCGAGCTAACTATGGCTACACCTTC
v_gene: TRBV14; d_gene: -; abundance: -; j_gene: TRBJ2-1; CDR3aa: CASSFMEGGEQFF; CDR3nt: TGTGCCAGCAGCTTCATGGAGGGTGGTGAGCAGTTCTTC
v_gene: TRBV6-1; d_gene: TRBD1; abundance: -; j_gene: TRBJ2-7; CDR3aa: CASSEETGQGGYEQYF; CDR3nt: TGTGCCAGCAGTGAAGAGACCGGACAGGGGGGCTACGAGCAGTACTTC
v_gene: TRBV28; d_gene: TRBD1; abundance: -; j_gene: TRBJ2-7; CDR3aa: CASSFDRGYEQYF; CDR3nt: TGTGCCAGCAGTTTCGACAGGGGCTACGAGCAGTACTTC
v_gene: TRBV28; d_gene: -; abundance: few; j_gene: TRBJ2-3; CDR3aa: CASSPGTSVTQYF; CDR3nt: TGTGCCAGCAGTCCAGGGACTTCAGTTACGCAGTATTTT
v_gene: TRBV29-1; d_gene: -; abundance: few; j_gene: TRBJ1-1; CDR3aa: CSASIGEAFF; CDR3nt: TGCAGCGCCTCGATTGGGGAAGCTTTCTTT
v_gene: TRBV18; d_gene: TRBD2; abundance: -; j_gene: TRBJ2-1; CDR3aa: CASSRGGYNEQFF; CDR3nt: TGTGCCAGCTCACGCGGGGGATACAATGAGCAGTTCTTC
v_gene: TRBV2; d_gene: -; abundance: -; j_gene: TRBJ2-5; CDR3aa: CASKKTAGETQYF; CDR3nt: TGTGCCAGCAAAAAGACAGCCGGGGAGACCCAGTACTTC
v_gene: TRBV29-1; d_gene: -; abundance: -; j_gene: TRBJ2-4; CDR3aa: CSVDGGENIQYF; CDR3nt: TGCAGCGTTGATGGTGGCGAAAACATTCAGTACTTC
v_gene: TRBV10-3; d_gene: -; abundance: -; j_gene: TRBJ1-2; CDR3aa: CAISESRDYGYTF; CDR3nt: TGTGCCATCAGTGAGTCGAGGGACTATGGCTACACCTTC
v_gene: TRBV11-2; d_gene: -; abundance: -; j_gene: TRBJ1-1; CDR3aa: CASSVDSLNTEAFF; CDR3nt: TGTGCCAGCAGCGTGGACAGCTTGAACACTGAAGCTTTCTTT
v_gene: TRBV6-1; d_gene: TRBD1; abundance: -; j_gene: TRBJ2-5; CDR3aa: CASQWGQGAETQYF; CDR3nt: TGTGCCAGCCAGTGGGGACAGGGGGCAGAGACCCAGTACTTC
v_gene: TRBV5-1; d_gene: -; abundance: -; j_gene: TRBJ1-4; CDR3aa: CASSPDGFNEKLFF; CDR3nt: TGCGCCAGCAGCCCGGACGGTTTTAATGAAAAACTGTTTTTT
v_gene: TRBV4-1; d_gene: TRBD1; abundance: -; j_gene: TRBJ2-3; CDR3aa: CASSQGDRGPDTQYF; CDR3nt: TGCGCCAGCAGCCAAGGGGACAGGGGCCCAGATACGCAGTATTTT
v_gene: TRBV19; d_gene: -; abundance: -; j_gene: TRBJ1-5; CDR3aa: CASKEGFDLIFQPQHF; CDR3nt: TGTGCCAGTAAGGAAGGGTTCGACCTGATCTTTCAGCCCCAGCATTTT
v_gene: TRBV29-1; d_gene: -; abundance: few; j_gene: TRBJ2-2; CDR3aa: CSADTGPPGELFF; CDR3nt: TGCAGCGCAGACACAGGTCCCCCCGGGGAGCTGTTTTTT
v_gene: TRBV10-3; d_gene: -; abundance: -; j_gene: TRBJ2-7; CDR3aa: CAISEFLSYEQYF; CDR3nt: TGTGCCATCAGTGAGTTCCTCTCCTACGAGCAGTACTTC
v_gene: TRBV14; d_gene: TRBD2; abundance: -; j_gene: TRBJ2-2; CDR3aa: CASTSAGGYTGELFF; CDR3nt: TGTGCCAGCACCTCAGCGGGAGGCTACACCGGGGAGCTGTTTTTT
v_gene: TRBV19; d_gene: TRBD1; abundance: once; j_gene: TRBJ2-5; CDR3aa: CASSPGTGKETQYF; CDR3nt: TGTGCCAGTAGTCCCGGGACAGGGAAAGAGACCCAGTACTTC
v_gene: TRBV19; d_gene: -; abundance: -; j_gene: TRBJ1-1; CDR3aa: CASSTAGGSEAFF; CDR3nt: TGTGCCAGTAGTACCGCCGGGGGCTCTGAAGCTTTCTTT
v_gene: TRBV21-1; d_gene: -; abundance: -; j_gene: TRBJ2-7; CDR3aa: CASSKDDLYEQYF; CDR3nt: TGTGCCAGCAGCAAAGACGACCTCTACGAGCAGTACTTC
v_gene: TRBV27; d_gene: -; abundance: -; j_gene: TRBJ2-1; CDR3aa: CASMGAMPRNEQFF; CDR3nt: TGTGCCAGCATGGGGGCTATGCCTAGAAATGAGCAGTTCTTC
v_gene: TRBV7-3; d_gene: -; abundance: -; j_gene: TRBJ2-1; CDR3aa: CASSPAGTEQFF; CDR3nt: TGTGCCAGCAGCCCCGCGGGGACGGAGCAGTTCTTC
v_gene: TRBV7-9; d_gene: -; abundance: -; j_gene: TRBJ2-2; CDR3aa: CASRPGSTGELFF; CDR3nt: TGTGCCAGCAGACCAGGGTCCACCGGGGAGCTGTTTTTT
v_gene: TRBV10-3; d_gene: -; abundance: -; j_gene: TRBJ2-7; CDR3aa: CAIKGGEKHEQYF; CDR3nt: TGTGCCATCAAGGGGGGGGAAAAGCACGAGCAGTACTTC
v_gene: TRBV5-6; d_gene: TRBD1; abundance: -; j_gene: TRBJ2-7; CDR3aa: CASSLSGRGQRGTF; CDR3nt: TGTGCCAGCAGCTTGAGTGGTCGGGGACAGCGAGGGACCTTC
v_gene: TRBV7-2; d_gene: TRBD2; abundance: -; j_gene: TRBJ2-7; CDR3aa: CASSLGLASDEQYF; CDR3nt: TGTGCCAGCAGCCTTGGACTAGCTTCGGACGAGCAGTACTTC
v_gene: TRBV5-1; d_gene: TRBD2; abundance: -; j_gene: TRBJ2-5; CDR3aa: CASSPIAGGRETQYF; CDR3nt: TGCGCCAGCAGCCCGATAGCGGGAGGTAGGGAGACCCAGTACTTC
v_gene: TRBV4-2; d_gene: -; abundance: -; j_gene: TRBJ2-5; CDR3aa: CASSQEGNGETQYF; CDR3nt: TGTGCCAGCAGCCAAGAGGGAAACGGGGAGACCCAGTACTTC
v_gene: TRBV12-5; d_gene: TRBD1; abundance: -; j_gene: TRBJ2-1; CDR3aa: CASGLVLVLGTGVFVEQFF; CDR3nt: TGTGCTAGTGGTTTGGTACTAGTTCTGGGGACAGGGGTTTTTGTTGAGCAGTTCTTC
v_gene: TRBV28; d_gene: TRBD2; abundance: -; j_gene: TRBJ2-5; CDR3aa: CASSLPPLGLAGGWQETQYF; CDR3nt: TGTGCCAGCAGCCTCCCGCCTCTGGGCCTAGCGGGAGGCTGGCAAGAGACCCAGTACTTC
v_gene: TRBV6-5; d_gene: -; abundance: -; j_gene: TRBJ2-2; CDR3aa: CASSYGLNTGELFF; CDR3nt: TGTGCCAGCAGTTACGGGTTGAACACCGGGGAGCTGTTTTTT
v_gene: TRBV9; d_gene: TRBD2; abundance: -; j_gene: TRBJ2-1; CDR3aa: CASSASGTRNNEQFF; CDR3nt: TGTGCCAGCAGCGCGTCCGGGACTAGAAACAATGAGCAGTTCTTC
v_gene: TRBV5-1; d_gene: TRBD2; abundance: once; j_gene: TRBJ2-5; CDR3aa: CASSSGLAGGEETQYF; CDR3nt: TGCGCCAGCAGCTCCGGACTAGCGGGAGGGGAAGAGACCCAGTACTTC
v_gene: TRBV5-1; d_gene: TRBD2; abundance: -; j_gene: TRBJ2-7; CDR3aa: CASSLDAGAFYEQYF; CDR3nt: TGCGCCAGCAGCTTGGATGCGGGAGCTTTCTACGAGCAGTACTTC
v_gene: TRBV12-2; d_gene: -; abundance: -; j_gene: TRBJ1-5; CDR3aa: CASRLVHNQPQHF; CDR3nt: TGTGCAAGTCGCTTAGTACACAATCAGCCCCAGCATTTT
v_gene: TRBV5-1; d_gene: -; abundance: once; j_gene: TRBJ2-4; CDR3aa: CASSLTPGSENIQYF; CDR3nt: TGCGCCAGCAGCTTGACACCAGGTAGCGAAAACATTCAGTACTTC
v_gene: TRBV28; d_gene: -; abundance: once; j_gene: TRBJ2-5; CDR3aa: CASSLHRATMGTQYF; CDR3nt: TGTGCCAGCAGTTTACATAGAGCCACCATGGGGACCCAGTACTTC
v_gene: TRBV5-1; d_gene: -; abundance: -; j_gene: TRBJ2-6; CDR3aa: CASSQGGSGANVLTF; CDR3nt: TGCGCCAGCAGCCAAGGTGGCTCTGGGGCCAACGTCCTGACTTTC
v_gene: TRBV20-1; d_gene: -; abundance: -; j_gene: TRBJ2-7; CDR3aa: CTARDGYEQYF; CDR3nt: TGCACCGCTAGGGACGGCTACGAGCAGTACTTC
v_gene: TRBV28; d_gene: -; abundance: -; j_gene: TRBJ2-7; CDR3aa: CASSSRGLSSYEQYF; CDR3nt: TGTGCCAGCAGTTCCCGGGGACTCTCCTCCTACGAGCAGTACTTC